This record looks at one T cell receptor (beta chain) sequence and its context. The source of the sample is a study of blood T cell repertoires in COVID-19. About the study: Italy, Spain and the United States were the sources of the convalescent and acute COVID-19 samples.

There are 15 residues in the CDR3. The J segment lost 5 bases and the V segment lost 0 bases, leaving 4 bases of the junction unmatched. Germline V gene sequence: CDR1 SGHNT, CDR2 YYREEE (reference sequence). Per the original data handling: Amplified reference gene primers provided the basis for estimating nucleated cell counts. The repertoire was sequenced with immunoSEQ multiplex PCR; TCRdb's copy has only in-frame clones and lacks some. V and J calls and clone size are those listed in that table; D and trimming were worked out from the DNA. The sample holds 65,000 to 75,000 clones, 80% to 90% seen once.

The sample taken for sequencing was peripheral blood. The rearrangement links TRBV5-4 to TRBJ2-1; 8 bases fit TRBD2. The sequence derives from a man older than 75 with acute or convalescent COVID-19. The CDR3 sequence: CASSLAGLAHNEQFF. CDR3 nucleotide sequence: TGTGCCAGCAGCTTGGCAGGACTAGCCCACAATGAGCAGTTCTTC.